This TCR beta chain was identified in a study of blood T cell repertoires in COVID-19. The length of the CDR3 is 16 residues. CDR1 and CDR2 from the germline V gene are MNHEY and SMNVEV (reference sequence). Trimming at V came to 5 bases and at J to 0 bases, leaving 5 bases not matched to a gene. Assay: immunoSEQ multiplex PCR; the TCRdb copy retains only in-frame clones and omits some. The sample consists of hundreds of thousands of clones, roughly 85% of them appearing once. This chain joins TRBV27 and TRBJ2-3; 10 bases are a match to TRBD2. The source of this sequence is a woman in her thirties or forties who had recovered from COVID-19. The source material was PBMCs or T cells enriched from blood (not recorded which). CDR3 bases: TGTGCCAGCAGTGCCACTAGCGGGGCTAGCACAGATACGCAGTATTTT. It specifies CASSATSGASTDTQYF.